This T cell receptor beta chain was recorded in a study of post-analysis software for immune sequencing data. Study-wide points: Four or five TRBV segments, TRBV5-6, TRBV5-1 and TRBV20-1 among them, were found more frequent in patients than controls. F measure showed strong co-clustering of same-batch samples.

Notes on this clonotype: Its antigen is currently unknown.

Researchers reported that TCR beta cDNA libraries carried unique molecular identifiers. A single record per CDR3 protein comes from TCRdb applying MiXCR to the PCR reads. The data contain about 800,000 distinct CDR3 sequences, 25% to 30% of them singletons. V was clipped by 0 bases and J by 10 bases, with 13 bases between them. CDR3 size: 15 residues. From germline, CDR1 is LGHNA and CDR2 YSLEER. Sequencing was done on a sample of blood. The receptor comes from a girl aged 5 to 17 with multiple sclerosis. The chain combines TRBV4-3 with TRBJ1-6; D call uncertain. DNA for the CDR3: TGCGCCAGCAGCCAAGAACCTTTTGGAAACTCACCCCTCCACTTT. It translates to CASSQEPFGNSPLHF.